The sequence of this T cell receptor beta chain was determined in a study of T cell changes during pregnancy in multiple sclerosis. Assay: immunoSEQ multiplex PCR; the TCRdb copy retains only in-frame clones and omits some. Here the sample spans about 100,000 clones, 94% being singletons. V lost 9 bases to trimming and J lost 0 bases, with 18 bases between them. The CDR3 has 16 amino acids. From germline, CDR1 is SGHVS and CDR2 FNYEAQ. Here the sequenced sample was peripheral blood, taken before pregnancy. The TCR sequence derives from a female donor with multiple sclerosis, enrolled in a pregnancy study. V is TRBV7-6 and J is TRBJ2-1; D might be TRBD1 (6 bases). This CDR3 is CASKPYRELSYNEQFF. The DNA of the CDR3 is TGTGCCAGTAAGCCTTACAGGGAACTCTCCTACAATGAGCAGTTCTTC.